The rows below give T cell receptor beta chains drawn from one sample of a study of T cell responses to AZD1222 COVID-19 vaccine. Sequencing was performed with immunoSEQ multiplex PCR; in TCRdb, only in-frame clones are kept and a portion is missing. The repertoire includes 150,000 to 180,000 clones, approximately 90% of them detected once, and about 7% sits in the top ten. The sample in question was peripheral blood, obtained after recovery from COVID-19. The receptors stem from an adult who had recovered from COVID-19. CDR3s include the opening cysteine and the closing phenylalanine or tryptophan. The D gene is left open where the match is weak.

CDR3nt: TGTGCCAGCAATGGAATAGAATCCTACGAGCAGTACTTC; CDR3aa: CASNGIESYEQYF; j_gene: TRBJ2-7; len: 13; v_gene: TRBV2; d_gene: NA
CDR3nt: TGTGCCAGCAGGGGGACCCTGGGCCTCAACGAGCAGTACTTC; CDR3aa: CASRGTLGLNEQYF; j_gene: TRBJ2-7; len: 14; v_gene: TRBV2; d_gene: NA
CDR3nt: TGTGCCAGCAGCTTTAGACACGAGCAGTACTTC; CDR3aa: CASSFRHEQYF; j_gene: TRBJ2-7; len: 11; v_gene: TRBV5-6; d_gene: NA
CDR3nt: TGTGCCAGCAGCCCCGGGTCACTATCCTACGAGCAGTACTTC; CDR3aa: CASSPGSLSYEQYF; j_gene: TRBJ2-7; len: 14; v_gene: TRBV3-1/TRBV3-2; d_gene: NA
CDR3nt: TGTGCCAGCAGGCCTCTCACGGGAAACGGGGAGCTGTTTTTT; CDR3aa: CASRPLTGNGELFF; j_gene: TRBJ2-2; len: 14; v_gene: TRBV5-4; d_gene: NA
CDR3nt: TGTGCCAGTAGTACAACGCTTAGCTCTGGAAACACCATATATTTT; CDR3aa: CASSTTLSSGNTIYF; j_gene: TRBJ1-3; len: 15; v_gene: TRBV19; d_gene: NA
CDR3nt: TGTGCCAGCAGCCCTGCCGGGATTCCTGGGACTGAAGCTTTCTTT; CDR3aa: CASSPAGIPGTEAFF; j_gene: TRBJ1-1; len: 15; v_gene: TRBV7-2; d_gene: NA
CDR3nt: TGCGCCAGCAGCCAAGTGGGTTTAGGCAAATCCTACGAGCAGTACTTC; CDR3aa: CASSQVGLGKSYEQYF; j_gene: TRBJ2-7; len: 16; v_gene: TRBV4-3; d_gene: NA
CDR3nt: TGCGCCAGCAGTCTTCCGATGGGGTGGCTAGCGGTTTCCTACGAGCAGTACTTC; CDR3aa: CASSLPMGWLAVSYEQYF; j_gene: TRBJ2-7; len: 18; v_gene: TRBV23-1; d_gene: TRBD2
CDR3nt: TGTGCCACCAGCTTATGGGGGGAACAGACCGGGGAGCTGTTTTTT; CDR3aa: CATSLWGEQTGELFF; j_gene: TRBJ2-2; len: 15; v_gene: TRBV15; d_gene: NA
CDR3nt: TGTGCCACCAGAACAGGGTATAGCTCCTACAATGAGCAGTTCTTC; CDR3aa: CATRTGYSSYNEQFF; j_gene: TRBJ2-1; len: 15; v_gene: TRBV24-1; d_gene: NA
CDR3nt: TGTGCCAGTAGTATAGATCAGGCGGCTAACTATGGCTACACCTTC; CDR3aa: CASSIDQAANYGYTF; j_gene: TRBJ1-2; len: 15; v_gene: TRBV19; d_gene: NA
CDR3nt: TGTGCCAGCAGCTACCAGCCGGGAGGCTCCTACGAGCAGTACTTC; CDR3aa: CASSYQPGGSYEQYF; j_gene: TRBJ2-7; len: 15; v_gene: TRBV11-2; d_gene: TRBD2
CDR3nt: TGTGCCAGCAGCTCCAATCTAATGTTTAACTATGGCTACACCTTC; CDR3aa: CASSSNLMFNYGYTF; j_gene: TRBJ1-2; len: 15; v_gene: TRBV7-9; d_gene: NA
CDR3nt: TGTGCCAGTAGTATAGATACAGCCAACACTGAAGCTTTCTTT; CDR3aa: CASSIDTANTEAFF; j_gene: TRBJ1-1; len: 14; v_gene: TRBV19; d_gene: NA
CDR3nt: TGTGCCAGCAGCCATCGGGGCACTGAAGCTTTCTTT; CDR3aa: CASSHRGTEAFF; j_gene: TRBJ1-1; len: 12; v_gene: TRBV3-1/TRBV3-2; d_gene: NA